Below, 32 T cell receptor beta chains from the same sample are listed, as sequenced in a study of cytomegalovirus exposure and HLA in healthy donors. Use of 60 Vbeta and 13 Jbeta primers characterized the PCR. Some clones are missing from TCRdb's copy, which holds only in-frame ones; the method was immunoSEQ multiplex PCR. Of about 170,000 clones in the sample, roughly 81% were seen once. The sample was PBMCs. Every receptor here comes from a girl aged 10 to 17 in good health and CMV-seropositive.

This clone showed up just a few times. The chain couples TRBV12-5 to TRBJ2-5; 8 bases agree with TRBD2. With V trimmed by 2 bases and J by 2 bases, 4 bases remained unmatched. The CDR3 extends over 15 amino acids. CDR1 and CDR2 from the germline V gene are LGHNT and FRNRAP. DNA of the CDR3: TGTGCTAGTGGTTTGTTAGCGGGGAATCAAGAGACCCAGTACTTC. Translated: CASGLLAGNQETQYF.

The chain uses TRBV7-9 and TRBJ1-2; 7 nucleotides match TRBD1. This CDR3 spans 16 amino acids. CDR1 is SEHNR, CDR2 FQNEAQ, per germline (reference sequence). The ends lost 5 bases at V and 9 bases at J; junction bases unmatched: 18. In DNA, the CDR3 is TGTGCCAGCAGCCACCCCGGGACAGCGAATGCTAAGAGCTACACCTTC. Translating gives CASSHPGTANAKSYTF.

The CDR3, as DNA: TGTGCCAGCAGCTTAGACGGACAACGAAAAGATGGCTACACCTTC. The encoded protein is CASSLDGQRKDGYTF. The V gene is TRBV11-2, the J gene TRBJ1-2, with a tentative D call TRBD1 (5 bases). Germline CDR1 SGHAT, CDR2 FQNNGV. Deletions cut 0 bases from V and 6 bases from J, with 14 bases between. This CDR3 spans 15 amino acids.

CDR3 in DNA: TGCGCCAGCAGCTTTTTTGTCAGGGTGACAGATACGCAGTATTTT. This translates into CASSFFVRVTDTQYF. The J gene is TRBJ2-3, the V gene TRBV5-1, with D tentatively TRBD1 (5 bases). Germline V gives CDR1 SGHRS, CDR2 YFSETQ. The length of the CDR3 is 15 residues. The V and J ends lost 2 bases and 3 bases respectively, with 13 bases between them.

The J gene is TRBJ1-6, the V gene TRBV5-8; weak D call: TRBD1 (5 bases). There are 15 residues in the CDR3. Germline assignment: CDR1 SGHTS and CDR2 YDEGEE. Trimming removed 0 bases at V and 9 bases at J, with 13 bases between. This chain's CDR3 is CASSLGQIVFSPLHF. The CDR3 nucleotides are TGTGCCAGCAGCTTGGGACAGATAGTTTTTTCACCCCTCCACTTT.

CDR3 in DNA: TGTGCCAGCAGTGAAGGGACAGAGAACACTGAAGCTTTCTTT. Its translation: CASSEGTENTEAFF. The gene calls are TRBV6-4 and TRBJ1-1, with 7 bases that match TRBD1. The germline V gene has CDR1 MRHNA and CDR2 SNTAGT. This CDR3 has 14 residues. J lost 1 base, V lost 3 bases, and 2 bases had no gene match.

The chain joins TRBV5-1 to TRBJ2-3; D might be TRBD2 (6 bases). Trimming cost V 0 bases and J 0 bases, with 14 bases left between them. The V gene's germline CDR1 is SGHRS and CDR2 YFSETQ. There are 17 residues in the CDR3. This CDR3 reads CASSLAERVTSTDTQYF. Here the CDR3 DNA reads TGCGCCAGCAGCTTGGCCGAGCGGGTAACTAGCACAGATACGCAGTATTTT.

This clone was counted a single time. The V and J genes are TRBV28 and TRBJ1-5; D call uncertain. V was pared by 6 bases and J by 11 bases, with 14 bases between. The CDR3 loop spans 12 amino acids. CDR1 MDHEN and CDR2 SYDVKM come from the germline V gene. The CDR3 coding sequence is TGTGCCAGCAGCCCATGGGAGTCAGCCCAGCATTTT. This sequence encodes CASSPWESAQHF.

V gene TRBV6-4 combines with J gene TRBJ2-1; TRBD2 matches 11 bases. V trimming: 5 bases; J trimming: 7 bases; junction bases outside the gene matches: 7. This CDR3 comprises 15 residues. Per germline, CDR1 MRHNA and CDR2 SNTAGT. The CDR3 DNA reads as TGTGCCAGCAGTCAGACTAGCGGGGCGGGAAATGAGCAGTTCTTC. Translating it yields CASSQTSGAGNEQFF.

The rearrangement joins TRBV6-4 to TRBJ2-1; the D gene is possibly TRBD2 (7 bases). Germline V gene lookup returns CDR1 MRHNA and CDR2 SNTAGT. V lost 2 bases and J 7 bases, leaving 12 bases between the germline ends. The CDR3 totals 14 residues. CDR3 DNA: TGTGCCAGCAGTGACAGCGGGGACAAGAATGAGCAGTTCTTC. Protein: CASSDSGDKNEQFF.

This sequence joins TRBV5-4 and TRBJ1-1; no definite D call. CDR1 is SGHNT, CDR2 YYREEE, per germline (reference sequence). The CDR3 runs to 16 residues. Trimming shortened V by 7 bases and J by 1 base, and 20 bases separated the two germline ends. CDR3 sequence (DNA): TGTGCCAGCCTCCTTCATGGAGGGCAGAAGAACACTGAAGCTTTCTTT. Translated, it gives CASLLHGGQKNTEAFF.

The chain employs TRBV6-4 and TRBJ1-2; 9 bases fit TRBD1. The V segment lost 3 bases and the J segment 4 bases; nucleotides outside the gene matches: 0. The CDR3 consists of 13 residues. Germline V gives CDR1 MRHNA, CDR2 SNTAGT. The CDR3 bases are TGTGCCAGCAGTGAGACAGGGGGCTATGGCTACACCTTC. Its translation is CASSETGGYGYTF.

The chain uses TRBV19 and TRBJ1-4, with D possibly being TRBD1 (5 bases). Trimming removed 3 bases at V and 5 bases at J, with 22 bases between. Germline values: CDR1 LNHDA, CDR2 SQIVND (reference sequence). The CDR3 is 18 residues long. DNA for the CDR3: TGTGCCAGTAGTATCCCCCGGGGGGGGATCGGATTAAATGAAAAACTGTTTTTT. Translating it yields CASSIPRGGIGLNEKLFF.

This rearrangement joins TRBV7-9 to TRBJ2-5; D uncertain. The J call may be mistaken, given a closer DNA end match to TRBJ2-7. Germline CDR1 is SEHNR and CDR2 is FQNEAQ (reference sequence). This CDR3 comprises 14 residues. CDR3 sequence reads: CASSLEQYSYEQYF. The CDR3 nucleotides are TGTGCCAGCAGCTTAGAACAGTACTCCTACGAGCAGTACTTC.

The gene calls are TRBV19 and TRBJ1-1; the match to TRBD1 covers 11 bases. The V gene end was trimmed by 7 bases and the J gene end by 6 bases; junction bases not matched to a gene: 7. Germline V lookup: CDR1 LNHDA, CDR2 SQIVND (reference sequence). The CDR3 is 14 amino acids. DNA of the CDR3: TGTGCCAGTACCCGGACAGGGGGCTTACCTGAAGCTTTCTTT. It specifies CASTRTGGLPEAFF. Full variable domain (missing parts from reference TRBV19 and TRBJ1-1): DGGITQSPKYLFRKEGQNVTLSCEQNLNHDAMYWYRQDPGQGLRLIYYSQIVNDFQKGDIAEGYSVSREKKESFPLTVTSAQKNPTAFYLCASTRTGGLPEAFFGQGTRLTVV.

This sequence joins TRBV27 and TRBJ2-6, with 11 positions matching TRBD1. Germline trimming cut 6 bases from V and 1 base from J; bases unmatched to any gene: 5. The CDR3 extends over 17 amino acids. In germline, CDR1 is MNHEY, CDR2 SMNVEV (reference sequence). The CDR3: CASRPGTGGSGANVLTF. The DNA of the CDR3 is TGTGCCAGCAGACCCGGGACAGGGGGATCTGGGGCCAACGTCCTGACTTTC.

V is TRBV29-1 and J is TRBJ2-7; 11 bases fit TRBD2. The CDR3 is 17 residues long. The ends lost 6 bases at V and 5 bases at J; junction bases unmatched: 18. Germline lookup yields CDR1 SQVTM and CDR2 ANQGSEA. The CDR3 DNA sequence: TGCAGCGTCGCTCTGAGGGCTCGACTAGCGGGGAGCCACGAGCAGTACTTC. This sequence encodes CSVALRARLAGSHEQYF.

V and J are TRBV27 and TRBJ1-1; D gene ambiguous. The length of the CDR3 is 17 residues. CDR1 is MNHEY and CDR2 is SMNVEV in the germline V gene (reference sequence). V lost 4 bases and J lost 0, with 18 bases in between. Written as DNA, the CDR3 is TGTGCCAGCAGTTCCTACTCTGCTGCGGGCTTGAACACTGAAGCTTTCTTT. Its protein is CASSSYSAAGLNTEAFF.

The rearrangement uses TRBV27 and TRBJ2-1; 9 bases line up with TRBD1. CDR3 length equals 15 residues. Germline V gene data show CDR1 as MNHEY and CDR2 as SMNVEV (reference sequence). Germline trimming cut 6 bases from V and 4 bases from J; bases unmatched to any gene: 7. Written as DNA, the CDR3 is TGTGCCAGCAGAATGGGACAGGGTCTTTACAATGAGCAGTTCTTC. As protein: CASRMGQGLYNEQFF.

The chain uses TRBV2 and TRBJ1-2, with unresolved D. Germline loops: CDR1 SNHLY, CDR2 FYNNEI. Trimming cost V 3 bases and J 5 bases, with 10 bases left between them. CDR3 size: 13 residues. The DNA for the CDR3 is TGTGCCAGCAGTGACGATCGGAGATATGGCTACACCTTC. This sequence encodes CASSDDRRYGYTF.

The V gene is TRBV5-1, the J gene TRBJ2-3; 13 bases line up with TRBD2. The CDR3 loop spans 16 amino acids. Trimming at V came to 5 bases and at J to 1 base, leaving 4 bases not matched to a gene. From germline, CDR1 is SGHRS and CDR2 YFSETQ. CDR3: CASSYGLAGGTDTQYF. The CDR3 DNA follows: TGCGCCAGCAGTTATGGACTAGCGGGGGGCACAGATACGCAGTATTTT. Drawing the rest from reference TRBV5-1 and TRBJ2-3, the complete variable domain is KAGVTQTPRYLIKTRGQQVTLSCSPISGHRSVSWYQQTPGQGLQFLFEYFSETQRNKGNFPGRFSGRQFSNSRSEMNVSTLELGDSALYLCASSYGLAGGTDTQYFGPGTRLTVL.

This clone was counted once. The chain has TRBV2 and TRBJ2-5; D may be TRBD2 (5 bases). Looked up from germline, CDR1 is SNHLY and CDR2 is FYNNEI. V was clipped by 5 bases and J by 0 bases, with 7 bases between them. CDR3 size: 13 residues. This chain's CDR3 is CASSRGYQETQYF. The CDR3 region has the DNA TGTGCCAGCAGTAGAGGGTACCAAGAGACCCAGTACTTC.

The chain uses TRBV5-1 and TRBJ2-2, with a weak D call TRBD1 (6 bases). The CDR3 runs to 20 residues. V was clipped by 1 base and J by 7 bases, with 29 bases between them. Germline CDR1 and CDR2: SGHRS and YFSETQ. The CDR3 DNA reads as TGCGCCAGCAGCTTGCCGGCAGGGGCTTATTACTCGCCATACAACGGGGAGCTGTTTTTT. Translating it yields CASSLPAGAYYSPYNGELFF.

The rearrangement links TRBV6-1 to TRBJ2-5; the D gene is possibly TRBD2 (5 bases). The germline CDR1 and CDR2 sequences are MNHNS and SASEGT. This CDR3 spans 13 amino acids. V was pared by 4 bases and J by 5 bases, with 11 bases between. The DNA for the CDR3 is TGTGCCAGCAGTGGGGAGAGAGGGGAGACCCAGTACTTC. Residues: CASSGERGETQYF.

This clone was counted only a few times. The chain couples TRBV25-1 to TRBJ2-1, with TRBD2 matching 10 bases. The CDR3 has 15 residues. The trim removed 7 bases at V and 4 bases at J, leaving 7 bases unmatched. Germline-derived CDR1 and CDR2 are MGHDK and SYGVNS. CDR3 residues: CASNKAGGPYNEQFF. The CDR3 bases are TGTGCCAGCAACAAAGCGGGGGGGCCATACAATGAGCAGTTCTTC.

The chain uses TRBV5-1 and TRBJ2-5, with D maybe TRBD1 (5 bases). The V end lost 5 bases, the J end lost 5 bases, and 22 bases lay between the germline ends. Germline V gene lookup returns CDR1 SGHRS and CDR2 YFSETQ. The CDR3 is made up of 16 amino acids. In DNA, the CDR3 is TGCGCCAGCAGGCTGGACGGCAGGGTCTCAGTGGAGACCCAGTACTTC. This codes for CASRLDGRVSVETQYF.

A word on this clone: The junction departs from germline at one end; a sequencing error may be responsible. The chain combines TRBV7-7 with TRBJ2-1, with D perhaps matching TRBD1 (5 bases). This CDR3 is 13 amino acids long. Germline loops: CDR1 SSHAT, CDR2 FNYEAQ (reference sequence). The CDR3 is CASSLLGEPQRFF. The CDR3 DNA follows: TGTGCTAGCAGCTTATTAGGGGAACCTCAGCGGTTCTTC.

The chain is built from TRBV6-5 and TRBJ2-5; a possible D gene is TRBD2 (6 bases). Trimming left V 5 bases short and J 2 bases short, with 12 bases between. Germline V gives CDR1 MNHEY, CDR2 SVGAGI. The CDR3 extends over 14 amino acids. The CDR3 protein is CASSDGTRQETQYF. The CDR3 DNA reads TGTGCCAGCAGTGACGGGACTCGACAAGAGACCCAGTACTTC.

The rearrangement links TRBV11-2 to TRBJ2-5, with 8 bases fitting TRBD1. With 6 bases clipped from V and 2 bases from J, the junction kept 5 bases outside the gene matches. The CDR3 consists of 14 residues. CDR1 and CDR2 from the germline V gene are SGHAT and FQNNGV. DNA of the CDR3: TGTGCCAGCAGTCCCGGGACAGGTCAAGAGACCCAGTACTTC. Translated: CASSPGTGQETQYF.

The chain uses TRBV30 and TRBJ2-7, with 10 nucleotides matching TRBD1. The CDR3 contains 15 residues. Trimming at V came to 0 bases and at J to 2 bases, leaving 4 bases not matched to a gene. CDR1 and CDR2 (germline): GTSNPN, SVGIG (reference sequence). CDR3: CAWSVGTGVPYEQYF. The CDR3 region has the DNA TGTGCCTGGAGTGTGGGGACAGGGGTGCCCTACGAGCAGTACTTC.

The chain has TRBV6-1 and TRBJ2-1; the match to TRBD2 covers 9 bases. Germline trimming cut 5 bases from V and 4 bases from J; bases unmatched to any gene: 6. Germline assignment: CDR1 MNHNS and CDR2 SASEGT. The CDR3 totals 15 residues. The CDR3 spells CASSLAGAGYNEQFF. The CDR3 DNA is TGTGCCAGCAGTTTAGCGGGGGCCGGATACAATGAGCAGTTCTTC.

V usage is TRBV5-1 and J usage is TRBJ1-1; D not resolved. CDR1 and CDR2 (germline): SGHRS, YFSETQ. The CDR3 has 14 amino acids. Between the trimmed V and J ends, which lost 1 base and 0 bases, there was a span of 7 bases. The CDR3 sequence: CASSLLSMNTEAFF. The CDR3 DNA sequence: TGCGCCAGCAGCTTGTTGAGCATGAACACTGAAGCTTTCTTT.